One sample yielded the 8 T cell receptor beta chains listed below, sequenced in a study of blood T cell repertoires in COVID-19. Method: immunoSEQ multiplex PCR; TCRdb's copy keeps in-frame clones and lacks some. The sample has 130,000 to 150,000 clones; 85% to 90% are singletons. Sequenced material: peripheral blood. These receptors originate from a woman in her 50s with active or convalescent COVID-19.

V and J are TRBV7-9 and TRBJ1-5; D not certain. The V gene lost 3 bases and the J gene lost 4 bases, with 4 bases spanning the gap. This CDR3 is 12 amino acids long. Germline-derived CDR1 and CDR2 are SEHNR and FQNEAQ (reference sequence). In DNA, the CDR3 is TGTGCCAGCAGCTTCCTTAATCAGCCCCAGCATTTT. Its protein product is CASSFLNQPQHF.

CDR3 protein: CASSYGSGFRQPQHF. The CDR3 DNA sequence: TGTGCCAGCAGTTACGGGAGTGGCTTTCGTCAGCCCCAGCATTTT. The chain recombines TRBV6-2 or TRBV6-3 with TRBJ1-5; D unresolved. Germline V CDR1 and CDR2: MNHEY, SVGEGT. The CDR3 has 15 residues. V was cut by 2 bases and J by 6 bases, with 14 bases left in between.

The chain uses TRBV4-2 and TRBJ1-1, with a possible D match to TRBD1 (5 bases). This CDR3 has 14 residues. V lost 0 bases to trimming and J lost 7 bases, with 12 bases between them. Germline V gene lookup returns CDR1 LGHNA and CDR2 YNFKEQ. The CDR3 DNA is TGTGCCAGCAGCCAAGATCGCACGGACAATGAAGCTTTCTTT. Amino acid sequence: CASSQDRTDNEAFF.

The V call is TRBV7-6, the J call TRBJ2-3, with D unclear. The CDR3 totals 16 residues. The germline V and J ends were trimmed by 2 bases and 3 bases, with 15 bases remaining between them. Germline CDR1 is SGHVS and CDR2 is FNYEAQ. The CDR3 here is CASSLSVSKYTDTQYF. In DNA, the CDR3 is TGTGCCAGCAGCTTATCAGTCTCAAAGTATACAGATACGCAGTATTTT.

This chain links TRBV30 with TRBJ1-2, with D possibly matching TRBD1 (6 bases). From germline, CDR1 is GTSNPN and CDR2 SVGIG (reference sequence). The V gene lost 7 bases and the J gene lost 5 bases, with 14 bases spanning the gap. CDR3 size: 12 residues. The CDR3 nucleotides read TGTGCCTCGCGAGACAGGAAGTATGGCTACACCTTC. Translated: CASRDRKYGYTF.

This clone appeared a single time. The rearrangement uses TRBV5-1 and TRBJ2-6; 7 bases line up with TRBD2. V was pared by 4 bases and J by 2 bases, with 3 bases of the junction left unmatched. The CDR3 sequence is 15 residues long. Germline V gene sequence: CDR1 SGHRS, CDR2 YFSETQ. The CDR3 DNA reads as TGCGCCAGCAGCAGTGGGGGGGCTGGGGCCAACGTCCTGACTTTC. Amino acids: CASSSGGAGANVLTF. The whole variable domain, filled in from reference TRBV5-1 and TRBJ2-6, reads KAGVTQTPRYLIKTRGQQVTLSCSPISGHRSVSWYQQTPGQGLQFLFEYFSETQRNKGNFPGRFSGRQFSNSRSEMNVSTLELGDSALYLCASSSGGAGANVLTFGAGSRLTVL.

The rearrangement joins TRBV30 to TRBJ2-2; D gene uncertain. V lost 5 bases to trimming and J lost 8 bases, with 12 bases between them. This CDR3 contains 12 residues. The germline CDR1 and CDR2 sequences are GTSNPN and SVGIG (reference sequence). CDR3: CAWARRAGELFF. CDR3 DNA sequence: TGTGCCTGGGCTAGGAGAGCGGGGGAGCTGTTTTTT.

The chain employs TRBV4-3 and TRBJ2-4, with D perhaps matching TRBD2 (5 bases). The CDR3 loop spans 15 amino acids. Germline CDR1 LGHNA, CDR2 YSLEER. V dropped 0 bases and J dropped 6 bases, with 12 bases sitting between them. The DNA of the CDR3 is TGCGCCAGCAGCCAAGATAGCAGCCGGGGAAACATTCAGTACTTC. It is translated as CASSQDSSRGNIQYF.